This paragraph reports one T cell receptor beta chain. Antigen unknown. The data derive from a study of vaccination effects on CD4 cells after COVID-19. Study-wide points: Missing from the study were early post-infection timepoints, and its convalescent patients were few. Pronounced clonal contraction occurred in clones induced by infection and by vaccine late after vaccination. Common cold coronavirus cross-reactivity was shown by only 1 of 255 vaccine-induced clones in healthy vaccinees.

The V end was cut by 5 bases, the J end by 0 bases, with 20 bases between. The CDR3 sequence is 18 residues long. CDR1 is MRHNA and CDR2 is SNTAGT in the germline V gene. Using immunoSEQ multiplex PCR, the repertoire was profiled, and TCRdb retains in-frame clones only, with some absent. In the table there are approximately 31,000 clones, around 70% of which are singletons. ViraFEST assay sequencing came after antigen-specific CD4+ T cells were expanded with viral peptide pools. The culture ran for around ten days before CD4+ T cells were isolated. Each person got two doses of an mRNA SARS-CoV-2 vaccine, BNT162b2 or mRNA-1273.

Sample: CD4+ T cells from PBMCs cultured with HCoV-229E spike peptides, taken after COVID-19 vaccination. The chain recombines TRBV6-4 with TRBJ2-4; tentative D call: TRBD2 (7 bases). This clonotype was sampled from a human donor who received a COVID-19 vaccine. The CDR3 bases are TGTGCCAGCAGTCGCGAGGGGGGGCTAGCGGTAGCCAAAAACATTCAGTACTTC. Amino acids: CASSREGGLAVAKNIQYF.